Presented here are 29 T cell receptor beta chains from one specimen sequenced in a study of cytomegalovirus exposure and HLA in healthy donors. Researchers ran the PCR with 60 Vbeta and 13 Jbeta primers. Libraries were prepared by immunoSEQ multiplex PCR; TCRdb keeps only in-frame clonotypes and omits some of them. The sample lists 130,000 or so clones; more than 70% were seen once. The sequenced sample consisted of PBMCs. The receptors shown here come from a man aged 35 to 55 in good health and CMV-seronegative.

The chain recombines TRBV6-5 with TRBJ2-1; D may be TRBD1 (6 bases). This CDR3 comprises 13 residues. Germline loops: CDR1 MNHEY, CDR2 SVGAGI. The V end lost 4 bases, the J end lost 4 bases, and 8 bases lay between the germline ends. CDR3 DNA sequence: TGTGCCAGCAGTTTACAGGGATACAATGAGCAGTTCTTC. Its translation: CASSLQGYNEQFF.

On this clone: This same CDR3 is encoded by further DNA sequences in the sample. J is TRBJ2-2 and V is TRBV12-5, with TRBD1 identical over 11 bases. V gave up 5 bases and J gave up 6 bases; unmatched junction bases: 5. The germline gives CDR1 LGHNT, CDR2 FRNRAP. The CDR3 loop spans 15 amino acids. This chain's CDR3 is CASGTPGQGAGELFF. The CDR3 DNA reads TGTGCTAGTGGTACACCGGGACAGGGGGCCGGGGAGCTGTTTTTT.

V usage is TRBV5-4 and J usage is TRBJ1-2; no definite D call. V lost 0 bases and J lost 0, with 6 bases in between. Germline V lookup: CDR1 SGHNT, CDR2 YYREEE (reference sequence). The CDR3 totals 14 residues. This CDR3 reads CASSLAIANYGYTF. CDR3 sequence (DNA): TGTGCCAGCAGCTTGGCAATAGCTAACTATGGCTACACCTTC.

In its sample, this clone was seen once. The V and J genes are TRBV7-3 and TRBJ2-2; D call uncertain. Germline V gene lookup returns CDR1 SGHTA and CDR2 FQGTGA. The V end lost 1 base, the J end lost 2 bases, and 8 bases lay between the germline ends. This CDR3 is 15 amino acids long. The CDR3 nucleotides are TGTGCCAGCAGCTTAAATACAGCTAACACCGGGGAGCTGTTTTTT. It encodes CASSLNTANTGELFF.

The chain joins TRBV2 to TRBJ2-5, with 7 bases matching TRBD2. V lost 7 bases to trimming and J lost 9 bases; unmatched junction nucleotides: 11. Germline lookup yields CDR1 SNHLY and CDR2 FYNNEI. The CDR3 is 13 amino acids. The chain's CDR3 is CASTPGLKESQYF. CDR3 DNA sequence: TGTGCCAGCACCCCGGGACTAAAAGAATCCCAGTACTTC.

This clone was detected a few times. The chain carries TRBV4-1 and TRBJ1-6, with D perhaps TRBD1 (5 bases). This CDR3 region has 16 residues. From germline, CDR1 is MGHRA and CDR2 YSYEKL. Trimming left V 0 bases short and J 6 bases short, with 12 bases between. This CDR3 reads CASSQESAGRNSPLHF. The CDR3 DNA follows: TGCGCCAGCAGCCAAGAGAGCGCAGGGCGTAATTCACCCCTCCACTTT.

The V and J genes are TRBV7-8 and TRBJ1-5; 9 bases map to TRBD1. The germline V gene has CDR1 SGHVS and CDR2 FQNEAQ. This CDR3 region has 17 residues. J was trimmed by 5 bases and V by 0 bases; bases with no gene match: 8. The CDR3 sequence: CASSLAETGGSHQPQHF. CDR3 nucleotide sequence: TGTGCCAGCAGCTTAGCAGAGACAGGGGGGTCTCATCAGCCCCAGCATTTT.

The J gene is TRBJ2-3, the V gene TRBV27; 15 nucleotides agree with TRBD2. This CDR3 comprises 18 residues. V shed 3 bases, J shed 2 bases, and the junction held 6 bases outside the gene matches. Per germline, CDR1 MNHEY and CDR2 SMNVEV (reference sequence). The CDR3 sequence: CASSLRTSGGVNTDTQYF. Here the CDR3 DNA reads TGTGCCAGCAGTTTGCGGACTAGCGGGGGGGTCAACACAGATACGCAGTATTTT.

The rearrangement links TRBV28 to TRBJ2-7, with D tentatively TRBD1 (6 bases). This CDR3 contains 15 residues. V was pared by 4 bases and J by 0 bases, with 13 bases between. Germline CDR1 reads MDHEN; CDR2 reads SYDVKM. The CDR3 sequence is CASSSAGTSSYEQYF. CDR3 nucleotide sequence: TGTGCCAGCAGTTCGGCCGGGACATCCTCCTACGAGCAGTACTTC. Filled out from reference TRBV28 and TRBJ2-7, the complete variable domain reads DVKVTQSSRYLVKRTGEKVFLECVQDMDHENMFWYRQDPGLGLRLIYFSYDVKMKEKGDIPEGYSVSREKKERFSLILESASTNQTSMYLCASSSAGTSSYEQYFGPGTRLTVT.

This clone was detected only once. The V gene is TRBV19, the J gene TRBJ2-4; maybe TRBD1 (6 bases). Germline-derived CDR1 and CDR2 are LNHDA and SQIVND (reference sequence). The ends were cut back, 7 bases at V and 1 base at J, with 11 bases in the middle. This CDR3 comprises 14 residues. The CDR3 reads CASTQDRAKNIQYF. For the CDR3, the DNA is TGTGCCAGTACCCAAGACAGGGCCAAAAACATTCAGTACTTC.

The CDR3 region is CASSSGSFGSGYTF. The DNA of the CDR3 is TGTGCCAGCAGCTCTGGTTCGTTCGGTAGTGGCTACACCTTC. The chain is built from TRBV7-3 and TRBJ1-2, with unresolved D. V was cut by 4 bases and J by 7 bases, with 16 bases left in between. CDR1 is SGHTA and CDR2 is FQGTGA in the germline V gene. The CDR3 length is 14 residues. The entire variable domain, with the rest obtained from reference TRBV7-3 and TRBJ1-2, is as follows: GAGVSQTPSNKVTEKGKYVELRCDPISGHTALYWYRQSLGQGPEFLIYFQGTGAADDSGLPNDRFFAVRPEGSVSTLKIQRTERGDSAVYLCASSSGSFGSGYTFGSGTRLTVV.

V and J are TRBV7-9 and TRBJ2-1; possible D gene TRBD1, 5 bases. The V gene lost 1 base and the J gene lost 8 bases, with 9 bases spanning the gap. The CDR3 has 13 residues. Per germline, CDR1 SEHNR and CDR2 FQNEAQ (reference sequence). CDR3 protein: CASSLVVGHEQFF. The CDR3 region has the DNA TGTGCCAGCAGCTTAGTGGTGGGGCATGAGCAGTTCTTC.

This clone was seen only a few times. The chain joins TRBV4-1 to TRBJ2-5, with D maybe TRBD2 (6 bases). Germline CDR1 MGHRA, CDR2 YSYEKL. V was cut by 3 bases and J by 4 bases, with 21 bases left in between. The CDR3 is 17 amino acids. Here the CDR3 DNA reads TGCGCCAGCAGCCAGCCCCGCGGGATTAGTCTCCCAGAGACCCAGTACTTC. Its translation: CASSQPRGISLPETQYF.

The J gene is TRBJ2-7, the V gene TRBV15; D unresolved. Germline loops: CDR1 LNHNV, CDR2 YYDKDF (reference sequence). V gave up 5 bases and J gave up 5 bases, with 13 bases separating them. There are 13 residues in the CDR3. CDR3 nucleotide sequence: TGTGCCACCAGCCCCGTCCGCTATAACGAGCAGTACTTC. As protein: CATSPVRYNEQYF.

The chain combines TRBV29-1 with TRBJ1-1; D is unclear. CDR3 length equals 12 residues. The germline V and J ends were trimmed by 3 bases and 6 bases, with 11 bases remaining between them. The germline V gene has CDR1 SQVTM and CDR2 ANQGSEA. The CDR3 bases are TGCAGCGTTGATGCCAGAATTGCTGAAGCTTTCTTT. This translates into CSVDARIAEAFF. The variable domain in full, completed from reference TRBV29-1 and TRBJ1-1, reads SAVISQKPSRDICQRGTSLTIQCQVDSQVTMMFWYRQQPGQSLTLIATANQGSEATYESGFVIDKFPISRPNLTFSTLTVSNMSPEDSSIYLCSVDARIAEAFFGQGTRLTVV.

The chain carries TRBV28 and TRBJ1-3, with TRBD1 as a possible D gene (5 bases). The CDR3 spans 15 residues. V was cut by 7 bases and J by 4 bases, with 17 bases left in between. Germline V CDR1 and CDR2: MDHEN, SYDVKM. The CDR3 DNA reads TGTGCCAGCAAGACAAGTGTGGGGCTCGGAAACACCATATATTTT. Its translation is CASKTSVGLGNTIYF.

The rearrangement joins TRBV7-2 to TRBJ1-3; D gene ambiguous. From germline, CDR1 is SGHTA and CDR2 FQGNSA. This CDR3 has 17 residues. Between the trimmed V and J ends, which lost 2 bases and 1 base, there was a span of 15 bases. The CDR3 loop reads CASSLKSGEFSGNTIYF. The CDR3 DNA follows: TGTGCCAGCAGCTTAAAAAGTGGGGAGTTTTCTGGAAACACCATATATTTT.

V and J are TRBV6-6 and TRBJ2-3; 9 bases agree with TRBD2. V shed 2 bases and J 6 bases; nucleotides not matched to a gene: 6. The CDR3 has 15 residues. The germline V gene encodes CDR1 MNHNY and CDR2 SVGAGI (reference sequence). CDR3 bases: TGTGCCAGCAGTTACGGGTCTAGCGGGGAGGATACGCAGTATTTT. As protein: CASSYGSSGEDTQYF.

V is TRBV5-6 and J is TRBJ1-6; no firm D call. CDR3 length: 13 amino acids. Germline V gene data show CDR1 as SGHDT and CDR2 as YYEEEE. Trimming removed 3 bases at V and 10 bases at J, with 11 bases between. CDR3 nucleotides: TGTGCCAGCAGCTCCCCGCGGGGATCACCCCTCCACTTT. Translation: CASSSPRGSPLHF.

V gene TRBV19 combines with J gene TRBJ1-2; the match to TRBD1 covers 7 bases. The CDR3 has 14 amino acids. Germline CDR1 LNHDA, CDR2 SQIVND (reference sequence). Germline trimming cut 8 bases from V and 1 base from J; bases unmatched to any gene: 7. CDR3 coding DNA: TGTGCCAGTGGGACAGACCAATTTAACTATGGCTACACCTTC. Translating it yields CASGTDQFNYGYTF.

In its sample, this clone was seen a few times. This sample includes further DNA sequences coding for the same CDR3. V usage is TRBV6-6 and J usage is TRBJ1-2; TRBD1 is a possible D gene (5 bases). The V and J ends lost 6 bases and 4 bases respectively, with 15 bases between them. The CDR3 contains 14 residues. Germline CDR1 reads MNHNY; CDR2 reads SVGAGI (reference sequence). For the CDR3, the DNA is TGTGCCAGCAGGCCTCTCCAGGACATCTATGGCTACACCTTC. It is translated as CASRPLQDIYGYTF.

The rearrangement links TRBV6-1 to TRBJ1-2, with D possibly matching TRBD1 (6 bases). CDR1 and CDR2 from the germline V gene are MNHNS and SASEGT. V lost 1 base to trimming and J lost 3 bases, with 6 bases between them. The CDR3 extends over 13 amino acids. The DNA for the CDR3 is TGTGCCAGCAGTGAAGGACAGGACTATGGCTACACCTTC. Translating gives CASSEGQDYGYTF.

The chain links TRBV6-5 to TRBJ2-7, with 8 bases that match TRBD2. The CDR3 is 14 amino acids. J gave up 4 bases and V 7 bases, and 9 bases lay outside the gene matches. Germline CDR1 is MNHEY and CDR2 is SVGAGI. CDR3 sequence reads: CASTETGGPYEQYF. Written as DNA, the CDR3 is TGTGCCAGCACTGAGACGGGGGGGCCGTACGAGCAGTACTTC.

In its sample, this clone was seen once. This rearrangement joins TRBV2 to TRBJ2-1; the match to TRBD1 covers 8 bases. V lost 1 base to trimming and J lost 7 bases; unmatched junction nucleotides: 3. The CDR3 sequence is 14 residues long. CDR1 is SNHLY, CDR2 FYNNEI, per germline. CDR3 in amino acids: CASSEVTGGNEQFF. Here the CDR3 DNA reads TGTGCCAGCAGTGAAGTCACAGGGGGAAATGAGCAGTTCTTC.

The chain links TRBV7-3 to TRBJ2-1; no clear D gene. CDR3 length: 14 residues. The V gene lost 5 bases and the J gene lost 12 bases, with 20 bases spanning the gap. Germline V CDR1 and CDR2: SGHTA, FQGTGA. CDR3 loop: CASSDTFGDKGQFF. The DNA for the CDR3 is TGTGCCAGCAGCGACACCTTCGGTGACAAAGGGCAGTTCTTC.

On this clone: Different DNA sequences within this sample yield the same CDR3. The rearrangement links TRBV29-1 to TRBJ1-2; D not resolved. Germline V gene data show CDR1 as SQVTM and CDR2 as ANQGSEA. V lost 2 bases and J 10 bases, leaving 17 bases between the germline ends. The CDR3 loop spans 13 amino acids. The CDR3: CSVETYSQFSYTF. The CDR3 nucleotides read TGCAGCGTTGAAACGTACAGCCAATTCTCCTACACCTTC.

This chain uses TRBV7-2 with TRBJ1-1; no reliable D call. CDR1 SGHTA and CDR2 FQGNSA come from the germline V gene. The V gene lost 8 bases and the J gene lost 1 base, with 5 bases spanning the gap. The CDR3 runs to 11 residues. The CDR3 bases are TGTGCCAGCGCGGAGAACACTGAAGCTTTCTTT. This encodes CASAENTEAFF. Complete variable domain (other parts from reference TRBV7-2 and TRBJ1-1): GAGVSQSPSNKVTEKGKDVELRCDPISGHTALYWYRQSLGQGLEFLIYFQGNSAPDKSGLPSDRFSAERTGGSVSTLTIQRTQQEDSAVYLCASAENTEAFFGQGTRLTVV.

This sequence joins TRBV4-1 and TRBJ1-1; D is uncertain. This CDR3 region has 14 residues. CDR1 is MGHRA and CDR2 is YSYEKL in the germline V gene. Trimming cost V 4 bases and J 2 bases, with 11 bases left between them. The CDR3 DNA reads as TGCGCCAGCAGCCTGTGGGCAGTTAACACTGAAGCTTTCTTT. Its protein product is CASSLWAVNTEAFF.

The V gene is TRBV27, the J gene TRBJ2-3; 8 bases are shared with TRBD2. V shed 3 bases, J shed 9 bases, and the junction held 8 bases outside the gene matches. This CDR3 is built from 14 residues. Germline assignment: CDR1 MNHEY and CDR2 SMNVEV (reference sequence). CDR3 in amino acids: CASSLGWTSRTQYF. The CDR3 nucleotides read TGTGCCAGCAGTTTGGGATGGACTAGCCGGACGCAGTATTTT.